This T cell receptor (beta chain) stems from a study of cytomegalovirus exposure and HLA in healthy donors. Sequencing was performed with immunoSEQ multiplex PCR; in TCRdb, only in-frame clones are kept and a portion is missing. The sample shows some 290,000 clones, nearly 90% of them seen only once. The germline gives CDR1 MNHNS, CDR2 SASEGT. Unmatched junction bases numbered 8, after V lost 0 bases and J lost 13 bases. This CDR3 is built from 14 residues. The sequenced sample was PBMCs. The TCR was taken from a man aged 30-40 years in good health and CMV-seronegative. The rearrangement joins TRBV6-1 to TRBJ1-4; 7 nucleotides match TRBD1. CDR3 in DNA: TGTGCCAGCAGTGAAGCATTAGGGGGCCGGAGACTGTTTTTT. This sequence encodes CASSEALGGRRLFF.